This TCR beta chain was profiled in a study of cytomegalovirus exposure and HLA in healthy donors. The CDR3 length is 13 residues. The ends were cut back, 3 bases at V and 3 bases at J, with 6 bases in the middle. Germline values: CDR1 MNHEY, CDR2 SMNVEV (reference sequence). A multiplex PCR was run with 60 Vbeta primers and 13 Jbeta primers. The assay was immunoSEQ multiplex PCR, and TCRdb's table has in-frame clones only and misses some. The repertoire holds about 210,000 clones, with 82% as singletons. Sequenced: PBMCs. The TCR originated in a man aged 40-49 years in good health and CMV-seropositive. The J gene is TRBJ1-5, the V gene TRBV27; D unresolved. The CDR3 spells CASSLRDNQPQHF. DNA of the CDR3: TGTGCCAGCAGTTTGAGGGACAATCAGCCCCAGCATTTT.